A single sample gave rise to the 28 T cell receptor beta chains below, sequenced in a study of Graves' ophthalmopathy and Graves' hyperthyroidism. RNA transcripts were the template, and TCR beta CDR3 regions were amplified from them. Scientists carried out first-round RT-PCR using HTBI primers and then a second-round multiplex PCR. MiXCR, applied by TCRdb to the multiplex PCR reads, yields one record per CDR3 protein. This sample yields 350,000 to 450,000 distinct CDR3 sequences, of which around 20% are seen a single time; roughly 1.5% belongs to the top ten. Source material: peripheral blood. The receptors were sampled from a woman between 18 and 29 years old with Graves' ophthalmopathy.

This clonotype came up a few times. The rearrangement links TRBV6-1 to TRBJ2-7; a possible D gene is TRBD2 (5 bases). Germline CDR1 and CDR2: MNHNS and SASEGT. The CDR3 consists of 14 residues. The V and J ends lost 5 bases and 3 bases respectively, with 14 bases between them. The CDR3 loop reads CASSMDSSHYEQYF. The CDR3 DNA follows: TGTGCCAGCAGTATGGACTCGTCCCACTACGAGCAGTACTTC.

This chain joins TRBV20-1 and TRBJ2-7; possibly TRBD2 for D (5 bases). Trimming stripped 6 bases from V and 6 bases from J, with 12 bases between. Germline CDR1 reads DFQATT; CDR2 reads SNEGSKA (reference sequence). There are 11 residues in the CDR3. The CDR3: CSAPRRVEQYF. The CDR3 coding sequence is TGCAGTGCCCCTCGGCGGGTCGAGCAGTACTTC.

The sample holds many counts of this clonotype. The chain links TRBV19 to TRBJ1-1; D uncertain. Germline V lookup: CDR1 LNHDA, CDR2 SQIVND (reference sequence). Trimming removed 1 base at V and 1 base at J, with 10 bases between. CDR3 length: 15 residues. CDR3 nucleotides: TGTGCCAGTAGTATAGTCGAGTTGGGGAACACTGAAGCTTTCTTT. It encodes CASSIVELGNTEAFF.

This clonotype was recorded at least ten times. The chain combines TRBV7-2 with TRBJ1-2; the D is unclear. The CDR3 has 11 residues. Germline V gene lookup returns CDR1 SGHTA and CDR2 FQGNSA. Between the trimmed V and J ends, which lost 4 bases and 7 bases, there was a span of 7 bases. The CDR3 nucleotides read TGTGCCAGCAGCTCGAGGGTTGGCTACACCTTC. Translated, it gives CASSSRVGYTF.

This clonotype was counted many times. This sequence joins TRBV10-3 and TRBJ1-5; D remains unclear. CDR1 is ENHRY, CDR2 SYGVKD, per germline. This CDR3 region has 12 residues. The V gene lost 8 bases and the J gene lost 1 base, with 6 bases spanning the gap. The DNA for the CDR3 is TGTGCCATCTTAGTAAGCAATCAGCCCCAGCATTTT. Translating it yields CAILVSNQPQHF.

This clonotype was counted ten times or more. This chain joins TRBV5-1 and TRBJ1-1, with D possibly being TRBD1 (5 bases). The CDR3 has 13 amino acids. With 1 base removed from V and 12 bases from J, the gap between germline ends came to 16 bases. The germline CDR1 and CDR2 sequences are SGHRS and YFSETQ. CDR3 DNA sequence: TGCGCCAGCAGCTTGCCCGGGACTTCAAAAACTTTCTTT. This sequence encodes CASSLPGTSKTFF.

This clonotype has ten or more counts. The rearrangement uses TRBV6-1 and TRBJ1-6; 11 positions match TRBD1. The CDR3 extends over 15 amino acids. Germline loops: CDR1 MNHNS, CDR2 SASEGT. V shed 3 bases, J shed 10 bases, and the junction held 5 bases outside the gene matches. The CDR3 DNA reads as TGTGCCAGCAGTGAGAACCGGGACAGGGGGTCACCCCTCCACTTT. It specifies CASSENRDRGSPLHF.

This clonotype appeared many times. V and J are TRBV6-2 or TRBV6-3 and TRBJ1-1; TRBD1 is a possible D gene (5 bases). V was trimmed by 2 bases and J by 5 bases, leaving 12 bases between them. Per the germline V gene, CDR1 is MNHEY and CDR2 is SVGEGT. The CDR3 covers 14 residues. The CDR3 nucleotides read TGTGCCAGCAGTTACGGGACTCGTAGTACTGAAGCTTTCTTT. Amino acids: CASSYGTRSTEAFF.

This chain links TRBV6-1 with TRBJ1-5; D remains ambiguous. V was clipped by 1 base and J by 0 bases, with 13 bases between them. Germline loops: CDR1 MNHNS, CDR2 SASEGT. The CDR3 contains 17 residues. DNA for the CDR3: TGTGCCAGCAGTGAAGGGGTCAGTCTATATAGCAATCAGCCCCAGCATTTT. It encodes CASSEGVSLYSNQPQHF.

Many counts were recorded for this clonotype. The chain employs TRBV7-2 and TRBJ1-2; a weak D match, TRBD1 (5 bases). CDR1 and CDR2 from the germline V gene are SGHTA and FQGNSA. CDR3 length: 14 residues. The V gene lost 1 base and the J gene lost 7 bases, with 13 bases spanning the gap. CDR3 residues: CASSLVGGVVGYTF. CDR3 nucleotides: TGTGCCAGCAGCTTAGTCGGGGGGGTTGTTGGCTACACCTTC.

This clonotype was counted at least ten times. The chain employs TRBV6-5 and TRBJ1-5, with D possibly TRBD1 on 5 matching bases. Trimming pared 4 bases from V and 3 bases from J, leaving 13 bases between. The CDR3 runs 15 residues. Germline CDR1 MNHEY, CDR2 SVGAGI. The CDR3 protein is CASSSSPGPNQPQHF. CDR3 in DNA: TGTGCCAGCAGTTCTTCCCCGGGACCCAATCAGCCCCAGCATTTT.

In its sample, this clonotype was seen many times. The V gene is TRBV10-3, the J gene TRBJ1-6, with 8 bases matching TRBD1. V lost 6 bases, J lost 1 base, and 2 bases stayed unmatched. CDR1 and CDR2 (germline): ENHRY, SYGVKD. The CDR3 runs 15 residues. In DNA, the CDR3 is TGTGCCATCAGGGACAGGGATTCCTATAATTCACCCCTCCACTTT. The encoded protein is CAIRDRDSYNSPLHF.

Many counts were recorded for this clonotype. The chain has TRBV5-1 and TRBJ1-1; D might be TRBD1 (5 bases). Per germline, CDR1 SGHRS and CDR2 YFSETQ. Trimming removed 4 bases at V and 4 bases at J, with 17 bases between. The CDR3 loop spans 15 amino acids. CDR3 DNA: TGCGCCAGCAGCCCGGGACTTTCCAGTATCACTGAAGCTTTCTTT. Amino acids: CASSPGLSSITEAFF. Using reference TRBV5-1 and TRBJ1-1 for the parts outside the CDR3, the full variable domain is KAGVTQTPRYLIKTRGQQVTLSCSPISGHRSVSWYQQTPGQGLQFLFEYFSETQRNKGNFPGRFSGRQFSNSRSEMNVSTLELGDSALYLCASSPGLSSITEAFFGQGTRLTVV.

V gene TRBV29-1 combines with J gene TRBJ1-4; possibly TRBD1 for D (5 bases). The CDR3 has 13 amino acids. Germline CDR1 is SQVTM and CDR2 is ANQGSEA. Trimming took off 7 bases at V and 10 bases at J, with 19 bases between the two ends. This CDR3 is CSATDVLGGKLFF. The CDR3 DNA reads TGCAGCGCCACGGACGTCTTGGGGGGAAAACTGTTTTTT.

This clonotype was seen repeatedly, ten times or more. The chain is built from TRBV7-2 and TRBJ2-7; 8 nucleotides line up with TRBD1. After removal of 4 bases from V and 3 bases from J, the junction contained 8 bases not matched to a gene. From germline, CDR1 is SGHTA and CDR2 FQGNSA. The CDR3 spans 15 residues. CDR3 sequence (DNA): TGTGCCAGCAGCTCCTGGACAGGGAGCAACTACGAGCAGTACTTC. Translated, it gives CASSSWTGSNYEQYF.

This clonotype occurred many times. The chain links TRBV12-5 to TRBJ1-1, with a tentative D call TRBD1 (5 bases). Germline V gene sequence: CDR1 LGHNT, CDR2 FRNRAP. The CDR3 contains 13 residues. The germline V and J ends were trimmed by 6 bases and 6 bases, with 14 bases remaining between them. CDR3 in amino acids: CASGRDWGSEAFF. CDR3 coding DNA: TGTGCTAGTGGCCGGGACTGGGGCTCTGAAGCTTTCTTT. The complete variable domain, with remaining parts taken from reference TRBV12-5 and TRBJ1-1, reads DARVTQTPRHKVTEMGQEVTMRCQPILGHNTVFWYRQTMMQGLELLAYFRNRAPLDDSGMPKDRFSAEMPDATLATLKIQPSEPRDSAVYFCASGRDWGSEAFFGQGTRLTVV.

This clonotype was counted many times. The chain recombines TRBV6-1 with TRBJ1-1; D unclear. The V gene's germline CDR1 is MNHNS and CDR2 SASEGT. The CDR3 totals 14 residues. Trimming shortened V by 2 bases and J by 6 bases, and 13 bases separated the two germline ends. CDR3 region: CASSEIKTGAEAFF. The CDR3 DNA is TGTGCCAGCAGTGAAATAAAGACGGGCGCTGAAGCTTTCTTT.

This clonotype was counted many times. V gene TRBV29-1 combines with J gene TRBJ2-7; 7 nucleotides match TRBD1. The V gene's germline CDR1 is SQVTM and CDR2 ANQGSEA. V dropped 0 bases and J dropped 3; count of bases not matched to a gene: 5. The CDR3 consists of 14 residues. CDR3 coding DNA: TGCAGCGTTGAAGATCGGGGACAGATCTACGAGCAGTACTTC. Protein: CSVEDRGQIYEQYF.

This clonotype was observed at least ten times. This chain connects TRBV12-5 to TRBJ1-1; D remains unclear. The CDR3 totals 12 residues. CDR1 is LGHNT, CDR2 FRNRAP, per germline. V lost 6 bases and J lost 1, with 6 bases in between. The DNA of the CDR3 is TGTGCTAGTGGGGGGAGGAACACTGAAGCTTTCTTT. This encodes CASGGRNTEAFF. The entire variable domain, with the rest obtained from reference TRBV12-5 and TRBJ1-1, is as follows: DARVTQTPRHKVTEMGQEVTMRCQPILGHNTVFWYRQTMMQGLELLAYFRNRAPLDDSGMPKDRFSAEMPDATLATLKIQPSEPRDSAVYFCASGGRNTEAFFGQGTRLTVV.

This clonotype was detected many times. The chain couples TRBV4-3 to TRBJ1-2, with 7 bases identical to TRBD1. The germline CDR1 and CDR2 sequences are LGHNA and YSLEER. The CDR3 runs 16 residues. V dropped 4 bases and J dropped 5; count of bases not matched to a gene: 13. CDR3 coding DNA: TGCGCCAGCAGCCGAGCGGCGCAGGGGGGGTGGTATGGCTACACCTTC. This encodes CASSRAAQGGWYGYTF.

There are many counts of this clonotype. A read error may explain this, as a much larger clone is one base away. The conserved phenylalanine or tryptophan normally closing the CDR3 is absent here, so this likely arose from a read error. V is TRBV27 and J is TRBJ2-5; the D gene is possibly TRBD1 (6 bases). The germline CDR1 and CDR2 sequences are MNHEY and SMNVEV (reference sequence). Trimming cost V 3 bases and J 4 bases, with 15 bases left between them. The CDR3 is 15 residues long. The CDR3 spells CASSLGARAGETQYS. As DNA, the CDR3 is TGTGCCAGCAGTTTGGGGGCCAGGGCTGGAGAGACCCAGTACTCC.

This clonotype showed up many times. The V call is TRBV20-1, the J call TRBJ1-6, with 8 bases matching TRBD1. J was trimmed by 6 bases and V by 0 bases; bases with no gene match: 1. This CDR3 has 14 amino acids. The V gene's germline CDR1 is DFQATT and CDR2 SNEGSKA (reference sequence). For the CDR3, the DNA is TGCAGTGCTAGAGAAACAGGGGGTAATTCACCCCTCCACTTT. Encoded protein: CSARETGGNSPLHF.

This clonotype was detected many times. The chain couples TRBV15 to TRBJ2-7; D is possibly TRBD1 (6 bases). The CDR3 sequence is 13 residues long. With 3 bases removed from V and 0 bases from J, the gap between germline ends came to 6 bases. Germline V lookup: CDR1 LNHNV, CDR2 YYDKDF (reference sequence). The CDR3 DNA sequence: TGTGCCACCAGCAGGGACAGCTCCTACGAGCAGTACTTC. Translated, it gives CATSRDSSYEQYF. Complete variable domain (other parts from reference TRBV15 and TRBJ2-7): DAMVIQNPRYQVTQFGKPVTLSCSQTLNHNVMYWYQQKSSQAPKLLFHYYDKDFNNEADTPDNFQSRRPNTSFCFLDIRSPGLGDTAMYLCATSRDSSYEQYFGPGTRLTVT.

This clonotype was counted ten times or more. J is TRBJ2-2 and V is TRBV13; D perhaps matches TRBD1 (6 bases). The germline V and J ends were trimmed by 2 bases and 7 bases, with 14 bases remaining between them. Germline V gives CDR1 PRHDT, CDR2 FYEKMQ (reference sequence). This CDR3 contains 15 residues. The CDR3 DNA follows: TGTGCCAGCAGCTTAACAGGGCAAACGGGCGGGGAGCTGTTTTTT. Translating gives CASSLTGQTGGELFF.

This clonotype was observed many times. The rearrangement joins TRBV29-1 to TRBJ1-2; 7 nucleotides match TRBD1. J lost 5 bases, V lost 1 base, and 7 bases had no gene match. CDR1 is SQVTM, CDR2 ANQGSEA, per germline. The CDR3 contains 14 residues. The CDR3 coding sequence is TGCAGCGTTGAAGGTACAGGGGAAAGGTATGGCTACACCTTC. It yields the protein CSVEGTGERYGYTF.

In its sample, this clonotype was seen many times. This sequence joins TRBV6-2 or TRBV6-3 and TRBJ1-5, with D hard to call. The CDR3 extends over 19 amino acids. Germline CDR1 MNHEY, CDR2 SVGEGT. Between the trimmed V and J ends, which lost 0 bases and 0 bases, there was a span of 18 bases. CDR3 bases: TGTGCCAGCAGTTACTCGATTGCCCCCGGGGTCTATAGCAATCAGCCCCAGCATTTT. It translates to CASSYSIAPGVYSNQPQHF.

This clonotype appeared many times. This sequence joins TRBV28 and TRBJ2-7, with D perhaps being TRBD1 or TRBD2 (6 bases each). Trimming removed 10 bases at V and 0 bases at J, with 16 bases between. The CDR3 runs 14 residues. Germline V CDR1 and CDR2: MDHEN, SYDVKM. CDR3 DNA sequence: TGTGCCATAGAGAGGGGGGATTCCTCCTACGAGCAGTACTTC. This gives the protein CAIERGDSSYEQYF.

The chain is built from TRBV19 and TRBJ1-1; D gene uncertain. V lost 10 bases and J 4 bases, leaving 19 bases between the germline ends. Germline assignment: CDR1 LNHDA and CDR2 SQIVND (reference sequence). The CDR3 loop spans 14 amino acids. The CDR3 DNA is TGTGCCACTACGAAGAGACAAGGTTCCACTGAAGCTTTCTTT. The encoded protein is CATTKRQGSTEAFF.